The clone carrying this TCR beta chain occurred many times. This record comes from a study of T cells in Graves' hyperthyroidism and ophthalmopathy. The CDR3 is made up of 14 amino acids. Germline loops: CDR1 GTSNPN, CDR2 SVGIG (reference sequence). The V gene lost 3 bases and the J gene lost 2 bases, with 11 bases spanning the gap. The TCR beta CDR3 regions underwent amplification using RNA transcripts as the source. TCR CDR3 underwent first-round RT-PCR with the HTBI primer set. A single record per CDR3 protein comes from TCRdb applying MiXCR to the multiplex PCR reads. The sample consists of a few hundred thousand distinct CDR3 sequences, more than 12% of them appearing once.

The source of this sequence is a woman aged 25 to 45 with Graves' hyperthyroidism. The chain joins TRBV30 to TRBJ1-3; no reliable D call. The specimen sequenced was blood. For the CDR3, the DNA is TGTGCCTGGAGATTATCCCGACCTGGAAACACCATATATTTT. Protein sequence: CAWRLSRPGNTIYF.